These 12 T cell receptor beta chains were all obtained from the same sample, sequenced in a study of beta chain features in type 1 diabetes. Study-level points and caveats: There was a moderate but significant shortening of TCRB CDR3s in all four CD4+ subsets of Type 1 diabetes patients.

Antigens of these TCRs are unknown. Every bit of the isolated RNA underwent reverse transcription, so sequencing read expressed TCRB transcripts. This table comes from immunoSEQ multiplex PCR, and its TCRdb copy is limited to in-frame clones, with some not included. The sample contains 250,000 to 350,000 clones, over 11% of which appear only once. Input material: naive CD4+ T cells from blood. The receptors were sampled from a man aged 25 to 40 with type 1 diabetes.

The V gene is TRBV5-1, the J gene TRBJ2-5, with a weak D call TRBD2 (5 bases). Germline V gives CDR1 SGHRS, CDR2 YFSETQ. The CDR3 has 14 amino acids. Trimming cost V 1 base and J 5 bases, with 12 bases left between them. The CDR3 is CASSLLTGSETQYF. Here the CDR3 DNA reads TGCGCCAGCAGCTTGTTAACGGGAAGCGAGACCCAGTACTTC. Full variable domain (outside the CDR3, taken from reference TRBV5-1 and TRBJ2-5): KAGVTQTPRYLIKTRGQQVTLSCSPISGHRSVSWYQQTPGQGLQFLFEYFSETQRNKGNFPGRFSGRQFSNSRSEMNVSTLELGDSALYLCASSLLTGSETQYFGPGTRLLVL.

This chain uses TRBV7-2 with TRBJ2-3; 9 nucleotides match TRBD2. This CDR3 has 15 amino acids. Germline lookup yields CDR1 SGHTA and CDR2 FQGNSA. With V trimmed by 4 bases and J by 0 bases, 2 bases remained unmatched. The CDR3 reads CASSWSGGSTDTQYF. The CDR3 nucleotides read TGTGCCAGCAGCTGGAGCGGGGGGAGCACAGATACGCAGTATTTT.

The chain is built from TRBV2 and TRBJ2-7; 10 nucleotides agree with TRBD2. The germline gives CDR1 SNHLY, CDR2 FYNNEI. The CDR3 runs to 16 residues. Germline trimming cut 2 bases from V and 6 bases from J; bases unmatched to any gene: 10. The CDR3 DNA follows: TGTGCCAGCAGTGAATTGGGACTAGCGAGGACGATCGAGCAGTACTTC. Its translation is CASSELGLARTIEQYF.

V gene TRBV19 combines with J gene TRBJ2-6; 8 bases are shared with TRBD1. This CDR3 is built from 16 residues. Losses at the gene ends were 5 bases for V and 2 bases for J; bases not matched to a gene: 5. Germline CDR1 reads LNHDA; CDR2 reads SQIVND (reference sequence). The CDR3 nucleotides read TGTGCCAGTAGTTTACAGGACAGGGCTGGGGCCAACGTCCTGACTTTC. Residues: CASSLQDRAGANVLTF.

This clone was seen a handful of times. The chain is built from TRBV28 and TRBJ1-5; D remains unclear. Germline V lookup: CDR1 MDHEN, CDR2 SYDVKM. This CDR3 has 18 residues. Between the trimmed V and J ends, which lost 7 bases and 6 bases, there was a span of 28 bases. The CDR3 region is CASTPPSGSIGFGQPQHF. The CDR3 coding sequence is TGTGCCAGCACCCCTCCCAGCGGGAGCATTGGATTCGGTCAGCCCCAGCATTTT.

This clone was seen more than once but under ten times. The rearrangement links TRBV6-5 to TRBJ2-7, with 8 bases matching TRBD2. V dropped 6 bases and J dropped 3; count of bases not matched to a gene: 10. Germline V CDR1 and CDR2: MNHEY, SVGAGI. There are 15 residues in the CDR3. CDR3 bases: TGTGCCAGCAGGCGCGGACTAGCTCCTAACTACGAGCAGTACTTC. Amino acids: CASRRGLAPNYEQYF.

In this sample, this clone turned up a few times. The CDR3 reads CASSHELIRGYEQYF. The CDR3 DNA reads TGTGCCAGCAGCCATGAACTGATCAGGGGCTACGAGCAGTACTTC. This chain links TRBV28 with TRBJ2-7; TRBD1 is a possible D gene (6 bases). Looked up from germline, CDR1 is MDHEN and CDR2 is SYDVKM. The V gene lost 6 bases and the J gene lost 3 bases, with 18 bases spanning the gap. The CDR3 is 15 amino acids.

This clone occurred a few times. The CDR3 loop reads CASSTQQEKLFF. DNA of the CDR3: TGTGCCAGCAGCACCCAACAGGAAAAACTGTTTTTT. This chain uses TRBV7-9 with TRBJ1-4; D is undetermined. Per germline, CDR1 SEHNR and CDR2 FQNEAQ (reference sequence). The CDR3 totals 12 residues. V lost 5 bases to trimming and J lost 8 bases, with 9 bases between them.

The chain links TRBV6-6 to TRBJ2-4, with a tentative D call TRBD2 (6 bases). Trimming cost V 5 bases and J 4 bases, with 12 bases left between them. Germline lookup yields CDR1 MNHNY and CDR2 SVGAGI (reference sequence). The CDR3 runs to 14 residues. The CDR3 nucleotides are TGTGCCAGCAGTCCAGGACTAAGAAAAAACATTCAGTACTTC. Protein product: CASSPGLRKNIQYF.

The V gene is TRBV28, the J gene TRBJ2-7, with a possible D match to TRBD1 (5 bases). V was clipped by 7 bases and J by 6 bases, with 16 bases between them. CDR3 length: 13 amino acids. Germline V gene sequence: CDR1 MDHEN, CDR2 SYDVKM. CDR3: CASTPTVDGEQYF. In DNA, the CDR3 is TGTGCCAGCACCCCGACAGTGGACGGCGAGCAGTACTTC.

The V call is TRBV18, the J call TRBJ2-1, with 11 nucleotides matching TRBD2. The germline CDR1 and CDR2 sequences are KGHSH and LQKENI. Losses at the gene ends were 3 bases for V and 7 bases for J; bases not matched to a gene: 5. The CDR3 consists of 15 residues. This CDR3 reads CASSPTSGSRNEQFF. Here the CDR3 DNA reads TGTGCCAGCTCACCTACTAGCGGGAGTAGAAATGAGCAGTTCTTC.

This chain connects TRBV5-1 to TRBJ2-3; 11 bases align to TRBD2. From germline, CDR1 is SGHRS and CDR2 YFSETQ. The V and J ends lost 2 bases and 4 bases, in that order; junction bases with no gene match: 12. This CDR3 spans 18 amino acids. The CDR3 protein is CASSFGTSGSSRADTQYF. CDR3 DNA sequence: TGCGCCAGCAGCTTCGGTACTAGCGGGAGTTCAAGGGCAGATACGCAGTATTTT.